Each of the 6 T cell receptor beta chains below was sequenced from the same sample in a study of T cell repertoires in cytomegalovirus infection. Their cognate antigens are unknown. From the reads, TCRdb called clonotypes with MiXCR, one entry per CDR3 protein. Counted here are about 770,000 distinct CDR3 sequences, almost 30% occurring once; the ten biggest clones make up under 15%. This material consisted of cultured CD8+ T cells from PBMCs, taken from culture after CMV antigen stimulation. The source of these receptors is a human donor in good health (CMV status not recorded). Some clones in this sample may be carry-over from other donors' samples.

The genes are TRBV11-2 and TRBJ1-1; D is possibly TRBD1 (5 bases). Germline V lookup: CDR1 SGHAT, CDR2 FQNNGV. V was shortened by 5 bases and J by 0 bases, with 13 bases between the two germline ends. The CDR3 sequence is 15 residues long. CDR3 bases: TGTGCCAGCAGCCTCCGGACACCCTTGAACACTGAAGCTTTCTTT. Its translation: CASSLRTPLNTEAFF.

As concerns this clonotype: At one boundary the junction diverges from the germline segment, which might be a read error. The chain is built from TRBV5-1 and TRBJ1-4; 10 nucleotides match TRBD1. CDR1 SGHRS and CDR2 YFSETQ come from the germline V gene. CDR3 size: 14 residues. CDR3 region: CASSSGQGDEKLFF. Written as DNA, the CDR3 is TGTGCCAGCAGCTCCGGACAGGGGGATGAAAAACTGTTTTTT.

This clonotype was observed a handful of times. CDR3 coding DNA: TGTGCCAGTAGTATTGGTTGGGGTGAGCAGTTCTTC. It is translated as CASSIGWGEQFF. The chain links TRBV19 to TRBJ2-1; D is ambiguous. Trimming took 3 bases from V and 9 from J, leaving 9 bases between them. The CDR3 has 12 residues. Germline-derived CDR1 and CDR2 are LNHDA and SQIVND (reference sequence).

The genes are TRBV3-1 and TRBJ2-3; 14 bases map to TRBD2. The CDR3 consists of 18 residues. Unmatched junction bases numbered 5, after V lost 0 bases and J lost 3 bases. Germline V gives CDR1 LGHDT, CDR2 YNNKEL (reference sequence). CDR3 bases: TGTGCCAGCAGCCAAGATTGGACTAGCGGGGGGATGACAGATACGCAGTATTTT. Its protein is CASSQDWTSGGMTDTQYF.

This clonotype has at least ten counts. J is TRBJ2-3 and V is TRBV7-6; D possibly corresponds to TRBD1 (5 bases). The CDR3 contains 15 residues. Germline V gives CDR1 SGHVS, CDR2 FNYEAQ. V was clipped by 7 bases and J by 2 bases, with 16 bases between them. The CDR3 nucleotides read TGTGCCAGCACCAAAGGGGTAGAATTCACAGATACGCAGTATTTT. This codes for CASTKGVEFTDTQYF. The entire variable domain, with the rest obtained from reference TRBV7-6 and TRBJ2-3, is as follows: GAGVSQSPRYKVTKRGQDVALRCDPISGHVSLYWYRQALGQGPEFLTYFNYEAQQDKSGLPNDRFSAERPEGSISTLTIQRTEQRDSAMYRCASTKGVEFTDTQYFGPGTRLTVL.

The chain links TRBV28 to TRBJ2-7, with TRBD2 matching over 7 bases. Trimming removed 5 bases from V and 0 bases from J; junction bases left unmatched: 10. CDR1 is MDHEN, CDR2 SYDVKM, per germline. The CDR3 is made up of 16 amino acids. Written as DNA, the CDR3 is TGTGCCAGCAGTGGGGGGGGAGGAGACACCTCCTACGAGCAGTACGTC. Its translation: CASSGGGGDTSYEQYV.